A single sample is the source of the 27 T cell receptor beta chains below, sequenced in a study of beta chain features in type 1 diabetes. Reverse transcribing all isolated RNA meant expressed TCRB transcripts were sequenced. Profiling relied on immunoSEQ multiplex PCR, and the TCRdb table lists in-frame clones only, not all of them. The sample consists of around 450,000 clones, more than 9.5% of them appearing once. Specimen: naive CD4+ T cells from blood. The receptors originated from a woman in her late teens or twenties in good health.

This clone came up a few times. The genes are TRBV15 and TRBJ2-1; D may be TRBD2 (5 bases). Germline V gene sequence: CDR1 LNHNV, CDR2 YYDKDF (reference sequence). Trimming shortened V by 5 bases and J by 5 bases, and 19 bases separated the two germline ends. This CDR3 is built from 16 residues. CDR3 sequence reads: CATSPQYSGLHNEQFF. The CDR3, as DNA: TGTGCCACCAGCCCCCAGTACAGCGGTCTACACAATGAGCAGTTCTTC.

This clone has more than one count but fewer than ten. The chain recombines TRBV30 with TRBJ1-5; 9 nucleotides line up with TRBD1. The V and J ends lost 3 bases and 5 bases, in that order; junction bases with no gene match: 5. The CDR3 extends over 14 amino acids. CDR1 and CDR2 (germline): GTSNPN, SVGIG (reference sequence). This chain's CDR3 is CAWRGQGFYQPQHF. Written as DNA, the CDR3 is TGTGCCTGGAGGGGACAGGGATTTTATCAGCCCCAGCATTTT.

Regarding this clone: Other DNA sequences in the same sample also yield this CDR3. The rearrangement joins TRBV18 to TRBJ2-1; tentatively, D is TRBD2 (6 bases). Germline CDR1 reads KGHSH; CDR2 reads LQKENI. The CDR3 totals 15 residues. Trimming stripped 3 bases from V and 0 bases from J, with 9 bases between. CDR3 region: CASSPAGFSYNEQFF. CDR3 coding DNA: TGTGCCAGCTCACCGGCGGGATTCTCCTACAATGAGCAGTTCTTC.

This chain uses TRBV5-1 with TRBJ1-6; 10 bases are a match to TRBD1. The CDR3 is 15 amino acids. The ends lost 7 bases at V and 3 bases at J; junction bases unmatched: 4. Germline values: CDR1 SGHRS, CDR2 YFSETQ. CDR3 in amino acids: CASGRTGGYNSPLHF. CDR3 nucleotides: TGCGCCAGCGGTCGGACAGGGGGCTATAATTCACCCCTCCACTTT.

The table lists this clone with a few counts. The rearrangement joins TRBV30 to TRBJ1-6, with TRBD1 matching over 10 bases. V dropped 3 bases and J dropped 10; count of bases not matched to a gene: 3. Germline V gene lookup returns CDR1 GTSNPN and CDR2 SVGIG (reference sequence). This CDR3 is 13 amino acids long. In nucleotides, the CDR3 is TGTGCCTGGAGAGGGACAGGGGCGTCACCCCTCCACTTT. Protein product: CAWRGTGASPLHF.

The V gene is TRBV4-3, the J gene TRBJ2-7; no clear D. CDR3 length: 15 residues. Trimming removed 2 bases from V and 2 bases from J, with 13 bases in between. From germline, CDR1 is LGHNA and CDR2 YSLEER. In DNA form, the CDR3 reads TGCGCCAGCAGCCAAAAAGACCCGCCAACCTACGAGCAGTACGTC. This translates into CASSQKDPPTYEQYV.

V is TRBV15 and J is TRBJ1-2; no reliable D call. Germline CDR1 reads LNHNV; CDR2 reads YYDKDF (reference sequence). This CDR3 has 13 amino acids. V was clipped by 5 bases and J by 3 bases, with 10 bases between them. Here the CDR3 reads CATSLRGDYGYTF. The CDR3 DNA reads TGTGCCACCAGCTTGCGGGGTGACTATGGCTACACCTTC.

This clone was counted only a few times. The V call is TRBV5-1, the J call TRBJ1-1; a possible D gene is TRBD1 (5 bases). The V end was cut by 3 bases, the J end by 1 base, with 10 bases between. Germline-derived CDR1 and CDR2 are SGHRS and YFSETQ. CDR3 size: 14 residues. CDR3 sequence reads: CASSSRRENTEAFF. The CDR3 DNA is TGCGCCAGCAGCTCGCGCAGGGAGAACACTGAAGCTTTCTTT.

The sample holds a few counts of this clone. The chain couples TRBV7-9 to TRBJ2-7; the D gene could be TRBD1 or TRBD2 (5 bases each). The CDR3 totals 13 residues. Germline V lookup: CDR1 SEHNR, CDR2 FQNEAQ (reference sequence). Trimming shortened V by 2 bases and J by 6 bases, and 11 bases separated the two germline ends. CDR3 loop: CASSLRGLGEQYV. The CDR3 coding sequence is TGTGCCAGCAGCTTACGGGGCTTGGGCGAGCAGTACGTC.

This clone was found a few times. The rearrangement joins TRBV15 to TRBJ2-5; 7 bases map to TRBD2. With 0 bases clipped from V and 7 bases from J, the junction kept 2 bases outside the gene matches. There are 13 residues in the CDR3. Germline loops: CDR1 LNHNV, CDR2 YYDKDF (reference sequence). CDR3 loop: CATSRDSGGTQYF. The DNA of the CDR3 is TGTGCCACCAGCAGAGATTCGGGGGGGACCCAGTACTTC. The variable domain in full, completed from reference TRBV15 and TRBJ2-5, reads DAMVIQNPRYQVTQFGKPVTLSCSQTLNHNVMYWYQQKSSQAPKLLFHYYDKDFNNEADTPDNFQSRRPNTSFCFLDIRSPGLGDTAMYLCATSRDSGGTQYFGPGTRLLVL.

Written as DNA, the CDR3 is TGTGCCAGCAGCTCCGGACAGGGTTACTACGAGCAGTACTTC. It yields the protein CASSSGQGYYEQYF. V and J are TRBV7-9 and TRBJ2-7; 8 bases are a match to TRBD1. Germline V gene lookup returns CDR1 SEHNR and CDR2 FQNEAQ (reference sequence). V shed 4 bases and J 3 bases; nucleotides not matched to a gene: 5. The CDR3 has 14 residues.

The rearrangement joins TRBV14 to TRBJ2-7; 9 bases map to TRBD2. The V gene end was trimmed by 2 bases and the J gene end by 9 bases; junction bases not matched to a gene: 8. This CDR3 comprises 14 residues. The germline V gene encodes CDR1 SGHDN and CDR2 FVKESK. CDR3 sequence: CASSQLAGSFGQYF. CDR3 sequence (DNA): TGTGCCAGCAGCCAACTAGCGGGATCCTTTGGGCAGTACTTC.

This clone was found a few times. This specimen includes other DNA sequences encoding the same CDR3. The J gene is TRBJ2-5, the V gene TRBV19; possibly TRBD1 for D (5 bases). Trimming pared 6 bases from V and 2 bases from J, leaving 10 bases between. The CDR3 sequence is 13 residues long. Germline values: CDR1 LNHDA, CDR2 SQIVND (reference sequence). The CDR3 region has the DNA TGTGCCAGTAGCCGTGACAGACAAGAGACCCAGTACTTC. Encoded protein: CASSRDRQETQYF.

The chain employs TRBV5-1 and TRBJ2-7; the D is unclear. Deletions cut 5 bases from V and 0 bases from J, with 9 bases between. This CDR3 has 13 residues. Per germline, CDR1 SGHRS and CDR2 YFSETQ. The CDR3 protein is CASRWKNSYEQYF. CDR3 DNA sequence: TGCGCCAGCAGGTGGAAGAACTCCTACGAGCAGTACTTC.

The chain recombines TRBV5-6 with TRBJ2-6; D unclear. The ends were cut back, 1 base at V and 2 bases at J, with 13 bases in the middle. The CDR3 has 17 amino acids. Germline CDR1 reads SGHDT; CDR2 reads YYEEEE. CDR3 DNA sequence: TGTGCCAGCAGCTTGTTTAAGGGTACTGCTGGGGCCAACGTCCTGACTTTC. As protein: CASSLFKGTAGANVLTF.

This clone turned up a few times. The chain is built from TRBV30 and TRBJ2-1, with 14 nucleotides matching TRBD2. The trim removed 2 bases at V and 6 bases at J, leaving 3 bases unmatched. From germline, CDR1 is GTSNPN and CDR2 SVGIG (reference sequence). This CDR3 is 15 amino acids long. This chain's CDR3 is CAWSLGLAGGNEQFF. CDR3 nucleotides: TGTGCCTGGAGTTTAGGACTAGCGGGAGGCAATGAGCAGTTCTTC.

This clone showed up just a few times. The V call is TRBV6-5, the J call TRBJ2-7, with D tentatively TRBD1 or TRBD2 (5 bases each). Germline V CDR1 and CDR2: MNHEY, SVGAGI. Deletions cut 6 bases from V and 3 bases from J, with 15 bases between. CDR3 size: 14 residues. The CDR3 nucleotides read TGTGCCAGCAGCCTTTCTGGGGGAAACTACGAGCAGTACTTC. It translates to CASSLSGGNYEQYF.

This clone has only a few counts. The chain is built from TRBV18 and TRBJ1-1, with D maybe TRBD1 (5 bases). This CDR3 contains 13 residues. Germline V gene data show CDR1 as KGHSH and CDR2 as LQKENI. V lost 7 bases and J 1 base, leaving 10 bases between the germline ends. The CDR3 reads CASYLDRNTEAFF. The CDR3, as DNA: TGTGCCAGCTACCTAGACAGGAACACTGAAGCTTTCTTT.

V and J are TRBV11-2 and TRBJ2-5; D perhaps matches TRBD1 (5 bases). V was cut by 1 base and J by 4 bases, with 10 bases left in between. The CDR3 totals 14 residues. The germline V gene encodes CDR1 SGHAT and CDR2 FQNNGV. The CDR3, as DNA: TGTGCCAGCAGCTTAGGACAGCTAACAGAGACCCAGTACTTC. As protein: CASSLGQLTETQYF. Full variable domain (missing parts from reference TRBV11-2 and TRBJ2-5): EAGVAQSPRYKIIEKRQSVAFWCNPISGHATLYWYQQILGQGPKLLIQFQNNGVVDDSQLPKDRFSAERLKGVDSTLKIQPAKLEDSAVYLCASSLGQLTETQYFGPGTRLLVL.

This clone showed up just a few times. V usage is TRBV7-9 and J usage is TRBJ2-3, with TRBD2 identical over 13 bases. Losses at the gene ends were 5 bases for V and 6 bases for J; bases not matched to a gene: 14. The CDR3 length is 18 residues. CDR1 and CDR2 (germline): SEHNR, FQNEAQ (reference sequence). CDR3 DNA sequence: TGTGCCAGCAGCCCCCGTAATCCGGGACTAGCGGGAACCGATACGCAGTATTTT. Amino acid sequence: CASSPRNPGLAGTDTQYF.

This clone occurred a few times. The chain joins TRBV7-2 to TRBJ2-7, with 11 bases matching TRBD2. Unmatched junction bases numbered 8, after V lost 5 bases and J lost 8 bases. CDR3 length: 14 amino acids. Germline V gene data show CDR1 as SGHTA and CDR2 as FQGNSA. The CDR3 region has the DNA TGTGCCAGCAGCCCCTCCGGGACTAGCGGCCAGCAGTACGTC. Translation: CASSPSGTSGQQYV.

V and J are TRBV4-3 and TRBJ2-1, with a tentative D call TRBD1 (5 bases). CDR1 and CDR2 (germline): LGHNA, YSLEER. CDR3 length: 15 residues. Trimming removed 0 bases from V and 4 bases from J, with 10 bases in between. The CDR3 here is CASSQEGKGYNEQFF. The CDR3 DNA reads TGCGCCAGCAGCCAAGAAGGAAAGGGGTACAATGAGCAGTTCTTC.

This clone was observed a handful of times. CDR3 coding DNA: TGTGCCAGCAGCTTAGACGGGGGCCTCTACAATGAGCAGTTCTTC. Encoded protein: CASSLDGGLYNEQFF. This rearrangement joins TRBV7-2 to TRBJ2-1; D could derive from TRBD1 or TRBD2 (6 bases each). This CDR3 contains 15 residues. The V end was cut by 1 base, the J end by 3 bases, with 10 bases between. Germline V lookup: CDR1 SGHTA, CDR2 FQGNSA. Supplemented by reference TRBV7-2 and TRBJ2-1, the full variable domain reads GAGVSQSPSNKVTEKGKDVELRCDPISGHTALYWYRQSLGQGLEFLIYFQGNSAPDKSGLPSDRFSAERTGGSVSTLTIQRTQQEDSAVYLCASSLDGGLYNEQFFGPGTRLTVL.

The chain links TRBV5-1 to TRBJ1-4; D uncertain. Per the germline V gene, CDR1 is SGHRS and CDR2 is YFSETQ. V lost 0 bases, J lost 5 bases, and 5 bases lay in between. CDR3 length equals 13 residues. The CDR3 loop is CASSLELNEKLFF. CDR3 sequence (DNA): TGCGCCAGCAGCTTGGAATTGAATGAAAAACTGTTTTTT.

A few counts support this clone. A junction boundary mismatches the germline segment, possibly from a read error. The gene calls are TRBV7-9 and TRBJ2-5; D not certain. The CDR3 runs 12 residues. Germline V lookup: CDR1 SEHNR, CDR2 FQNEAQ (reference sequence). The DNA for the CDR3 is TGTCCCAGCAGCTTAATCACAGAGACCCAGTACTTC. It codes for CPSSLITETQYF.

This clone was counted between two and nine times. The rearrangement joins TRBV19 to TRBJ2-7; 8 bases are shared with TRBD1. Unmatched junction bases numbered 13, after V lost 5 bases and J lost 7 bases. Germline CDR1 and CDR2: LNHDA and SQIVND (reference sequence). The CDR3 contains 15 residues. CDR3 amino acids: CASSPGQGRSGEQYF. CDR3 bases: TGTGCCAGTAGTCCTGGACAGGGACGAAGTGGGGAGCAGTACTTC.

This clone was observed a few times. The rearrangement links TRBV19 to TRBJ1-5, with D hard to call. This CDR3 has 15 residues. Germline values: CDR1 LNHDA, CDR2 SQIVND (reference sequence). V was pared by 3 bases and J by 0 bases, with 9 bases between. Here the CDR3 DNA reads TGTGCCAGTAGTATTCTTCCACTTAGCAATCAGCCCCAGCATTTT. Amino acids: CASSILPLSNQPQHF.